What follows are 28 T cell receptor beta chains derived from one specimen sequenced in a study of T-cell memory formation after mild COVID-19. Via MiXCR, TCRdb re-called the 5' RACE reads, giving one row per CDR3 protein. This sample carries about 360,000 distinct CDR3 sequences, approximately 14% of them seen once, and the ten largest clones take 22%. The sequencing sample was made of PBMCs or a T cell subset sorted from them (not recorded which). These receptors were collected from a man in his late teens or twenties who had mild COVID-19 (a few samples of this study predate the infection). Cell type and time point are not known.

The V gene is TRBV12-3 or TRBV12-4, the J gene TRBJ2-7, with no clear D. Deletions cut 6 bases from V and 2 bases from J, with 14 bases between. This CDR3 has 14 residues. Here the CDR3 DNA reads TGTGCCAGCAGCTCGGACGTACACCCCTACGAGCAGTACTTC. It encodes CASSSDVHPYEQYF.

The chain uses TRBV12-3 or TRBV12-4 and TRBJ1-1; D may be TRBD1 (5 bases). The CDR3 spans 15 residues. V gave up 7 bases and J gave up 4 bases, with 19 bases separating them. The CDR3, as DNA: TGTGCCAGCACCCAGGGCTGGGACCGTGGCACTGAAGCTTTCTTT. This codes for CASTQGWDRGTEAFF.

In this sample, this clonotype turned up a few times. The rearrangement joins TRBV7-6 to TRBJ2-1; perhaps TRBD1 as D (5 bases). The CDR3 covers 15 residues. Trimming stripped 1 base from V and 3 bases from J, with 10 bases between. Germline lookup yields CDR1 SGHVS and CDR2 FNYEAQ. As DNA, the CDR3 is TGTGCCAGCAGCTTAGTTCGGACAATCTACAATGAGCAGTTCTTC. Its translation is CASSLVRTIYNEQFF.

V is TRBV2 and J is TRBJ2-5; 8 bases are shared with TRBD2. Germline lookup yields CDR1 SNHLY and CDR2 FYNNEI. The CDR3 is 13 amino acids. Trimming took 7 bases from V and 11 from J; bases not matched to a gene: 12. Here the CDR3 reads CASTAGGRRLQYF. The CDR3 nucleotides are TGTGCCAGCACGGCGGGGGGTCGCCGCCTACAGTACTTC.

This clonotype was recorded at least ten times. This chain joins TRBV10-3 and TRBJ2-5; TRBD1 might be the D (5 bases). This CDR3 has 15 amino acids. The ends were cut back, 2 bases at V and 6 bases at J, with 16 bases in the middle. From germline, CDR1 is ENHRY and CDR2 SYGVKD. The CDR3 protein is CAISEVEQGKKTQYF. In DNA form, the CDR3 reads TGTGCCATCAGTGAGGTTGAGCAGGGAAAAAAGACCCAGTACTTC.

Here the CDR3 DNA reads TGTGCCAGCAGCGCCGGTAACTCTGGGGCCAACGTCCTGACTTTC. Translation gives CASSAGNSGANVLTF. The V and J genes are TRBV7-9 and TRBJ2-6; no firm D call. The length of the CDR3 is 15 residues. V lost 5 bases to trimming and J lost 0 bases, with 8 bases between them. Germline lookup yields CDR1 SEHNR and CDR2 FQNEAQ (reference sequence).

The chain combines TRBV6-5 with TRBJ1-4, with D unresolved. V was trimmed by 10 bases and J by 2 bases, leaving 20 bases between them. In germline, CDR1 is MNHEY, CDR2 SVGAGI. The CDR3 is made up of 16 amino acids. Here the CDR3 reads CATTSAITATNEKLFF. The CDR3 bases are TGTGCCACTACCAGTGCGATCACAGCGACTAATGAAAAACTGTTTTTT.

The sample holds many counts of this clonotype. J is TRBJ2-3 and V is TRBV6-2 or TRBV6-3; TRBD2 aligns across 12 bases. The length of the CDR3 is 15 residues. The J segment lost 4 bases and the V segment lost 5 bases, leaving 4 bases of the junction unmatched. Germline V gene lookup returns CDR1 MNHEY and CDR2 SVGEGT. CDR3 nucleotide sequence: TGTGCCAGCAGTAGGACTAGCGGGGCTCCAGATACGCAGTATTTT. Protein sequence: CASSRTSGAPDTQYF.

This clonotype was detected a few times. The chain links TRBV4-3 to TRBJ1-2, with TRBD1 identical over 7 bases. Germline assignment: CDR1 LGHNA and CDR2 YSLEER. Trimming took 1 base from V and 5 from J; bases not matched to a gene: 7. The CDR3 has 15 residues. CDR3 DNA: TGCGCCAGCAGCCAAGTGACAGGGACTTTATATGGCTACACCTTC. It encodes CASSQVTGTLYGYTF.

The chain recombines TRBV6-4 with TRBJ2-7; no clear D gene. Germline assignment: CDR1 MRHNA and CDR2 SNTAGT. Trimming stripped 0 bases from V and 1 base from J, with 13 bases between. The CDR3 runs to 16 residues. CDR3 bases: TGTGCCAGCAGTGACTCGGGGTGTAAGTATTCCTACGAGCAGTACGTC. Amino acids: CASSDSGCKYSYEQYV.

The V call is TRBV4-2, the J call TRBJ1-1, with 7 bases fitting TRBD1. The trim removed 4 bases at V and 1 base at J, leaving 6 bases unmatched. Germline CDR1 is LGHNA and CDR2 is YNFKEQ. The CDR3 runs 15 residues. For the CDR3, the DNA is TGTGCCAGCAGCCCACTCGACAGGGAGAACACTGAAGCTTTCTTT. Its translation is CASSPLDRENTEAFF.

The chain has TRBV9 and TRBJ2-2; no clear D gene. CDR1 is SGDLS and CDR2 is YYNGEE in the germline V gene. V shed 0 bases and J shed 0 bases, with 6 bases lying between them. This CDR3 contains 15 residues. The CDR3 DNA reads as TGTGCCAGCAGCGTAGTCCCGACGAACACCGGGGAGCTGTTTTTT. Encoded protein: CASSVVPTNTGELFF. Combining the CDR3 with reference TRBV9 and TRBJ2-2 gives the whole variable domain DSGVTQTPKHLITATGQRVTLRCSPRSGDLSVYWYQQSLDQGLQFLIQYYNGEERAKGNILERFSAQQFPDLHSELNLSSLELGDSALYFCASSVVPTNTGELFFGEGSRLTVL.

J is TRBJ2-7 and V is TRBV7-2; the match to TRBD1 covers 10 bases. V shed 5 bases and J 5 bases; nucleotides not matched to a gene: 3. Germline assignment: CDR1 SGHTA and CDR2 FQGNSA. This CDR3 has 13 amino acids. CDR3 sequence (DNA): TGTGCCAGCAGCCGGGACAGGGGAGACGAGCAGTACTTC. This gives the protein CASSRDRGDEQYF.

This chain uses TRBV5-1 with TRBJ2-7; 8 bases agree with TRBD2. This CDR3 spans 14 amino acids. V shed 0 bases, J shed 4 bases, and the junction held 3 bases outside the gene matches. Germline CDR1 is SGHRS and CDR2 is YFSETQ. CDR3 in amino acids: CASSLGGGRYEQYV. CDR3 sequence (DNA): TGCGCCAGCAGCTTGGGCGGGGGGCGGTACGAGCAGTACGTC.

In its sample, this clonotype was seen a few times. J is TRBJ1-3 and V is TRBV18; maybe TRBD1 (5 bases). Germline V gene lookup returns CDR1 KGHSH and CDR2 LQKENI. The CDR3 loop spans 15 amino acids. V was shortened by 1 base and J by 2 bases, with 9 bases between the two germline ends. The CDR3 sequence: CASSPRTSPGNTIYF. The CDR3 region has the DNA TGTGCCAGCTCACCACGGACATCTCCTGGAAACACCATATATTTT. The entire variable domain, with the rest obtained from reference TRBV18 and TRBJ1-3, is as follows: NAGVMQNPRHLVRRRGQEARLRCSPMKGHSHVYWYRQLPEEGLKFMVYLQKENIIDESGMPKERFSAEFPKEGPSILRIQQVVRGDSAAYFCASSPRTSPGNTIYFGEGSWLTVV.

This clonotype was recorded a few times. In DNA, the CDR3 is TGTGCCAGCACTCGGAACTTCGCCGTTGGGGCGGGGAGGAGGGAGACCCAGTACTTC. Its protein is CASTRNFAVGAGRRETQYF. The V and J genes are TRBV12-3 or TRBV12-4 and TRBJ2-5, with a possible D match to TRBD2 (6 bases). The CDR3 runs 19 residues. Trimming took off 7 bases at V and 5 bases at J, with 32 bases between the two ends.

This clonotype was seen only a few times. The CDR3 DNA follows: TGTGCCAGCAGTTCGGGGATGAGGGTGGGGGAAAAACTGTTTTTT. Its protein product is CASSSGMRVGEKLFF. This chain connects TRBV6-5 to TRBJ1-4; D remains ambiguous. The CDR3 loop spans 15 amino acids. V shed 4 bases and J shed 8 bases, with 17 bases lying between them. Germline V gives CDR1 MNHEY, CDR2 SVGAGI.

The chain couples TRBV10-3 to TRBJ1-5, with TRBD1 matching over 7 bases. This CDR3 is built from 13 residues. Trimming at V came to 11 bases and at J to 4 bases, leaving 8 bases not matched to a gene. Per germline, CDR1 ENHRY and CDR2 SYGVKD. The CDR3 here is CASHGTDNQPQHF. CDR3 DNA sequence: TGTGCCTCACACGGGACAGATAATCAGCCCCAGCATTTT.

The V call is TRBV4-2, the J call TRBJ1-4; D is unclear. The germline V gene encodes CDR1 LGHNA and CDR2 YNFKEQ. The V end lost 0 bases, the J end lost 0 bases, and 8 bases lay between the germline ends. The CDR3 has 16 residues. The CDR3 protein is CASSQDFQATNEKLFF. DNA for the CDR3: TGTGCCAGCAGCCAAGATTTTCAAGCAACTAATGAAAAACTGTTTTTT.

The rearrangement uses TRBV4-3 and TRBJ2-3; D ambiguous. This CDR3 has 12 amino acids. V shed 6 bases and J shed 1 base, with 5 bases lying between them. CDR1 is LGHNA, CDR2 YSLEER, per germline. Written as DNA, the CDR3 is TGCGCCAGCAGGGACGGCACAGATACGCAGTATTTT. It specifies CASRDGTDTQYF.

V is TRBV12-3 or TRBV12-4 and J is TRBJ2-2, with D uncertain. The CDR3 covers 12 residues. V was cut by 6 bases and J by 7 bases, with 9 bases left in between. CDR3 sequence: CASSPDHGELFF. In nucleotides, the CDR3 is TGTGCCAGCAGCCCGGACCACGGGGAGCTGTTTTTT.

This clonotype was counted between two and nine times. The CDR3 region has the DNA TGCGCCAGCAGCCAGACACAGGAGTACACCGGGGAGCTGTTTTTT. This gives the protein CASSQTQEYTGELFF. The J gene is TRBJ2-2, the V gene TRBV4-1; weak D call: TRBD1 (5 bases). V was cut by 3 bases and J by 3 bases, with 11 bases left in between. Germline V gene sequence: CDR1 MGHRA, CDR2 YSYEKL. The CDR3 runs to 15 residues.

This CDR3 is CSVERGTSGGLGHEQYF. In DNA, the CDR3 is TGCAGTGTGGAGAGAGGGACTAGCGGGGGGCTGGGCCACGAGCAGTACTTC. This chain uses TRBV20-1 with TRBJ2-7; TRBD2 agrees at 15 bases. Germline-derived CDR1 and CDR2 are DFQATT and SNEGSKA (reference sequence). The CDR3 runs to 17 residues. V gave up 7 bases and J gave up 5 bases; unmatched junction bases: 15.

The chain couples TRBV4-2 to TRBJ1-4; a possible D gene is TRBD1 (6 bases). Germline-derived CDR1 and CDR2 are LGHNA and YNFKEQ. This CDR3 region has 15 residues. Trimming stripped 1 base from V and 10 bases from J, with 16 bases between. The CDR3: CASSQGGLRGGKLFF. In nucleotides, the CDR3 is TGTGCCAGCAGCCAAGGGGGCTTGCGAGGGGGAAAACTGTTTTTT.

This clonotype has a handful of counts. The chain has TRBV5-1 and TRBJ2-2; 7 nucleotides agree with TRBD2. Trimming at V came to 0 bases and at J to 13 bases, leaving 18 bases not matched to a gene. Germline CDR1 SGHRS, CDR2 YFSETQ. This CDR3 has 17 residues. CDR3 bases: TGCGCCAGCAGCTTGGCCTGGCTAGCGGTTCCTGTTCTTTGGCTGTTTTTT. Translation gives CASSLAWLAVPVLWLFF.

This clonotype came up a few times. The chain employs TRBV9 and TRBJ2-1; the match to TRBD2 covers 7 bases. The J segment lost 4 bases and the V segment lost 4 bases, leaving 11 bases of the junction unmatched. This CDR3 contains 16 residues. Germline assignment: CDR1 SGDLS and CDR2 YYNGEE. CDR3 sequence: CASSPPWGGVYNEQFF. Here the CDR3 DNA reads TGTGCCAGCAGCCCCCCTTGGGGGGGGGTTTACAATGAGCAGTTCTTC.

This clonotype was observed a handful of times. The rearrangement links TRBV20-1 to TRBJ1-1; D remains ambiguous. Trimming took 3 bases from V and 2 from J, leaving 4 bases between them. CDR1 is DFQATT, CDR2 SNEGSKA, per germline (reference sequence). This CDR3 region has 11 residues. CDR3 nucleotides: TGCAGTGCTAGTTACAACACTGAAGCTTTCTTT. This codes for CSASYNTEAFF.

This clonotype was seen a handful of times. The rearrangement uses TRBV4-1 and TRBJ1-2; 9 nucleotides match TRBD1. CDR1 is MGHRA and CDR2 is YSYEKL in the germline V gene. The V segment lost 1 base and the J segment 1 base; nucleotides outside the gene matches: 7. The CDR3 is 17 residues long. The CDR3 region is CASSQGPPGQGNYGYTF. The CDR3 DNA sequence: TGCGCCAGCAGCCAAGGCCCCCCGGGACAGGGTAACTATGGCTACACCTTC.